What follows are 26 T cell receptor beta chains derived from one specimen sequenced in a study of blood T cell repertoires in COVID-19. Sequencing used immunoSEQ multiplex PCR; TCRdb keeps in-frame clones, though not all of them. The table shows 170,000 or so clones, with around nine tenths occurring only once. The sample was peripheral blood. These receptors were collected from a man in his fifties or sixties with acute or convalescent COVID-19.

The genes are TRBV7-9 and TRBJ1-2; tentative D call: TRBD1 (6 bases). Looked up from germline, CDR1 is SEHNR and CDR2 is FQNEAQ (reference sequence). The CDR3 sequence is 13 residues long. Trimming cost V 1 base and J 7 bases, with 10 bases left between them. The DNA for the CDR3 is TGTGCCAGCAGCTTAGGACAGGTCTTTGGCTACACCTTC. Its protein product is CASSLGQVFGYTF.

The J gene is TRBJ2-3, the V gene TRBV6-2 or TRBV6-3; 14 bases are a match to TRBD2. The CDR3 has 19 amino acids. J lost 1 base, V lost 4 bases, and 10 bases had no gene match. The germline V gene has CDR1 MNHEY and CDR2 SVGEGT. The CDR3, as DNA: TGTGCCAGCAGTTTCCGACCGGGACTAGCGGGAGAGGGCACAGATACGCAGTATTTT. Protein: CASSFRPGLAGEGTDTQYF.

This chain links TRBV7-7 with TRBJ2-7; TRBD2 agrees at 13 bases. The germline CDR1 and CDR2 sequences are SSHAT and FNYEAQ (reference sequence). The CDR3 extends over 15 amino acids. The CDR3 region has the DNA TGTGCTAGCAGCGCAGGGACTAGCGGGGCCCACGAGCAGTACGTC. Its protein is CASSAGTSGAHEQYV.

The V and J genes are TRBV9 and TRBJ1-4; 7 bases agree with TRBD1. Germline CDR1 is SGDLS and CDR2 is YYNGEE. The CDR3 is made up of 13 amino acids. J lost 10 bases, V lost 3 bases, and 6 bases had no gene match. The CDR3 nucleotides read TGTGCCAGCAGCGCGCAGACAGGGTCAAAACTGTTTTTT. Translating it yields CASSAQTGSKLFF.

This chain connects TRBV19 to TRBJ2-1; D gene ambiguous. V lost 5 bases, J lost 9 bases, and 11 bases lay in between. The CDR3 runs 12 residues. Germline-derived CDR1 and CDR2 are LNHDA and SQIVND (reference sequence). CDR3 sequence reads: CASSLTRSEQFF. In DNA, the CDR3 is TGTGCCAGTAGTTTGACTCGCAGTGAGCAGTTCTTC.

As concerns this clone: At the DNA level, this CDR3 is encoded by other sequences in the same sample as well. The chain employs TRBV5-1 and TRBJ1-1; no clear D gene. CDR3 size: 14 residues. V lost 0 bases to trimming and J lost 5 bases, with 11 bases between them. CDR1 and CDR2 from the germline V gene are SGHRS and YFSETQ. CDR3 nucleotide sequence: TGCGCCAGCAGCTTGGGTGGCGGGGAAACTGAAGCTTTCTTT. Its translation: CASSLGGGETEAFF.

The rearrangement joins TRBV19 to TRBJ2-2; TRBD1 might be the D (6 bases). V was clipped by 3 bases and J by 4 bases, with 12 bases between them. CDR1 and CDR2 (germline): LNHDA, SQIVND (reference sequence). This CDR3 has 15 amino acids. For the CDR3, the DNA is TGTGCCAGTAGTATCTCTCAGGGGACCACCGGGGAGCTGTTTTTT. This sequence encodes CASSISQGTTGELFF.

In its sample, this clone was seen a few times. This chain joins TRBV7-2 and TRBJ1-2; possible D gene TRBD1, 5 bases. V was cut by 4 bases and J by 4 bases, with 10 bases left in between. CDR1 is SGHTA and CDR2 is FQGNSA in the germline V gene. This CDR3 is 13 amino acids long. CDR3 amino acids: CASSSYTGYGYTF. CDR3 in DNA: TGTGCCAGCAGCTCCTATACAGGCTATGGCTACACCTTC.

This chain uses TRBV30 with TRBJ1-4, with D perhaps TRBD1 (6 bases). Germline V lookup: CDR1 GTSNPN, CDR2 SVGIG (reference sequence). CDR3 length equals 14 residues. V lost 1 base, J lost 3 bases, and 9 bases lay in between. Here the CDR3 reads CAWSEGVSNEKLFF. The CDR3, as DNA: TGTGCCTGGAGTGAGGGGGTCTCTAATGAAAAACTGTTTTTT. The whole variable domain, remainder taken from reference TRBV30 and TRBJ1-4, is SQTIHQWPATLVQPVGSPLSLECTVEGTSNPNLYWYRQAAGRGLQLLFYSVGIGQISSEVPQNLSASRPQDRQFILSSKKLLLSDSGFYLCAWSEGVSNEKLFFGSGTQLSVL.

This clone has a single count. The gene calls are TRBV3-1 (or the pseudogene TRBV3-2) and TRBJ2-2; 8 bases are shared with TRBD1. The CDR3 is 15 amino acids. The V segment lost 4 bases and the J segment 6 bases; nucleotides outside the gene matches: 7. Germline V gene data show CDR1 as LGHDT and CDR2 as YNNKEL (reference sequence). The CDR3: CASSLGQGLAGELFF. CDR3 in DNA: TGTGCCAGCAGCCTCGGACAGGGATTGGCCGGGGAGCTGTTTTTT.

This clone was recorded only once. The chain joins TRBV28 to TRBJ2-5, with 9 bases aligning to TRBD2. The CDR3 is 16 amino acids. The J segment lost 5 bases and the V segment lost 5 bases, leaving 12 bases of the junction unmatched. The germline V gene has CDR1 MDHEN and CDR2 SYDVKM. CDR3 sequence: CASSPRLAVLRETQYF. For the CDR3, the DNA is TGTGCCAGCAGTCCACGACTAGCGGTCTTAAGGGAGACCCAGTACTTC.

The V gene is TRBV28, the J gene TRBJ1-4, with TRBD1 identical over 7 bases. There are 13 residues in the CDR3. The V and J ends lost 10 bases and 0 bases, in that order; junction bases with no gene match: 2. Germline-derived CDR1 and CDR2 are MDHEN and SYDVKM. The DNA of the CDR3 is TGTGCCATCGGGACAGCAACTAATGAAAAACTGTTTTTT. Translation gives CAIGTATNEKLFF.

J is TRBJ2-7 and V is TRBV10-3; D perhaps matches TRBD1 (5 bases). CDR1 ENHRY and CDR2 SYGVKD come from the germline V gene. V dropped 2 bases and J dropped 5 bases, with 10 bases sitting between them. The CDR3 is 13 amino acids. The CDR3: CAISEGRANEQYF. CDR3 nucleotide sequence: TGTGCCATCAGTGAGGGCAGGGCTAACGAGCAGTACTTC.

This clone was seen just once. The chain links TRBV9 to TRBJ2-6; 8 positions match TRBD2. V dropped 3 bases and J dropped 0; count of bases not matched to a gene: 8. Germline V CDR1 and CDR2: SGDLS, YYNGEE. This CDR3 spans 18 amino acids. The CDR3 region is CASSAVTSGASGANVLTF. The CDR3 DNA follows: TGTGCCAGCAGCGCCGTTACTAGCGGAGCCTCTGGGGCCAACGTCCTGACTTTC.

The chain has TRBV19 and TRBJ2-7, with TRBD2 matching over 11 bases. The ends lost 6 bases at V and 2 bases at J; junction bases unmatched: 6. Germline V gene sequence: CDR1 LNHDA, CDR2 SQIVND (reference sequence). There are 15 residues in the CDR3. In DNA form, the CDR3 reads TGTGCCAGTAGCCCCCTAGCGGGGGGACCCTACGAGCAGTACGTC. Its translation: CASSPLAGGPYEQYV.

This sequence joins TRBV29-1 and TRBJ2-2; 7 nucleotides line up with TRBD1. The CDR3 is made up of 14 amino acids. CDR1 SQVTM and CDR2 ANQGSEA come from the germline V gene. With 6 bases clipped from V and 4 bases from J, the junction kept 8 bases outside the gene matches. The CDR3 protein is CSVRTSGGTGELFF. The CDR3 DNA reads TGCAGCGTCCGTACTTCAGGGGGCACCGGGGAGCTGTTTTTT.

The CDR3, as DNA: TGTGCCAGCACCCAGGACAGCCCTTCGGGGCAGCCCCAGCATTTT. Its translation: CASTQDSPSGQPQHF. The chain has TRBV2 and TRBJ1-5; TRBD1 is a possible D gene (6 bases). This CDR3 is built from 15 residues. CDR1 and CDR2 from the germline V gene are SNHLY and FYNNEI. V shed 7 bases and J shed 7 bases, with 20 bases lying between them.

The V call is TRBV28, the J call TRBJ1-1, with TRBD1 matching 8 bases. The CDR3 loop spans 12 amino acids. Germline V gives CDR1 MDHEN, CDR2 SYDVKM. Trimming removed 6 bases from V and 7 bases from J; junction bases left unmatched: 4. CDR3 region: CASSWTGFEAFF. The CDR3, as DNA: TGTGCCAGCAGCTGGACAGGGTTTGAAGCTTTCTTT.

This clone was recorded once. This chain uses TRBV6-4 with TRBJ1-1; 7 positions agree with TRBD1. Per germline, CDR1 MRHNA and CDR2 SNTAGT. The CDR3 length is 16 residues. Trimming at V came to 2 bases and at J to 0 bases, leaving 6 bases not matched to a gene. This CDR3 reads CASSDTGQALNTEAFF. CDR3 DNA sequence: TGTGCCAGCAGTGACACCGGACAGGCCTTGAACACTGAAGCTTTCTTT.

The chain combines TRBV18 with TRBJ1-4; D might be TRBD1 (6 bases). The CDR3 length is 14 residues. The germline V gene has CDR1 KGHSH and CDR2 LQKENI. V dropped 8 bases and J dropped 1 base, with 11 bases sitting between them. The CDR3 nucleotides read TGTGCCAGCAGATGGACAGAAACTAATGAAAAACTGTTTTTT. It is translated as CASRWTETNEKLFF.

This clone was counted a single time. V gene TRBV4-3 combines with J gene TRBJ2-5, with TRBD2 matching over 10 bases. In germline, CDR1 is LGHNA, CDR2 YSLEER. This CDR3 contains 16 residues. Trimming took 0 bases from V and 5 from J; bases not matched to a gene: 6. CDR3 coding DNA: TGCGCCAGCAGCCAAGATCAGCGGGGGGGCTTTGAGACCCAGTACTTC. Translation gives CASSQDQRGGFETQYF.

The rearrangement links TRBV12-3 or TRBV12-4 to TRBJ2-1; a possible D gene is TRBD1 (6 bases). V was shortened by 5 bases and J by 4 bases, with 9 bases between the two germline ends. There are 13 residues in the CDR3. In nucleotides, the CDR3 is TGTGCCAGCAGTCTCAGGGGTTACAATGAGCAGTTCTTC. Residues: CASSLRGYNEQFF.

This clone was observed once. The chain joins TRBV19 to TRBJ1-1; the match to TRBD1 covers 7 bases. CDR1 LNHDA and CDR2 SQIVND come from the germline V gene (reference sequence). V trimming: 6 bases; J trimming: 2 bases; junction bases outside the gene matches: 3. The CDR3 loop spans 13 amino acids. CDR3 DNA: TGTGCCAGTAGCCACAGGGGAAACACTGAAGCTTTCTTT. Residues: CASSHRGNTEAFF.

V gene TRBV5-1 combines with J gene TRBJ2-5; 14 bases line up with TRBD2. The CDR3 extends over 16 amino acids. Per the germline V gene, CDR1 is SGHRS and CDR2 is YFSETQ. Trimming at V came to 0 bases and at J to 5 bases, leaving 3 bases not matched to a gene. The DNA for the CDR3 is TGCGCCAGCAGCTTGGCCGGGACTAGCGGGAGTGAGACCCAGTACTTC. This codes for CASSLAGTSGSETQYF. The entire variable domain, with the rest obtained from reference TRBV5-1 and TRBJ2-5, is as follows: KAGVTQTPRYLIKTRGQQVTLSCSPISGHRSVSWYQQTPGQGLQFLFEYFSETQRNKGNFPGRFSGRQFSNSRSEMNVSTLELGDSALYLCASSLAGTSGSETQYFGPGTRLLVL.

The rearrangement joins TRBV7-9 to TRBJ1-1; D uncertain. There are 13 residues in the CDR3. The V end lost 8 bases, the J end lost 3 bases, and 13 bases lay between the germline ends. Germline CDR1 is SEHNR and CDR2 is FQNEAQ (reference sequence). CDR3 in amino acids: CASDEGPDTEAFF. CDR3 coding DNA: TGTGCCAGCGACGAGGGCCCGGACACTGAAGCTTTCTTT.

The rearrangement joins TRBV20-1 to TRBJ1-1, with a possible D match to TRBD1 (5 bases). Germline V CDR1 and CDR2: DFQATT, SNEGSKA (reference sequence). The CDR3 sequence is 10 residues long. V was shortened by 6 bases and J by 4 bases, with 6 bases between the two germline ends. Here the CDR3 reads CSAGATEAFF. CDR3 DNA sequence: TGCAGTGCAGGGGCCACTGAAGCTTTCTTT.